Shown below are 9 T cell receptor beta chains from a single sample sequenced in a study of T cells after yellow fever vaccination. TCRdb analysed the 5' RACE reads with MiXCR anew, one entry per CDR3 protein. The sample has about 350,000 distinct CDR3 sequences; about 7.8% are singletons. The sequences come from PBMCs, collected about 49 days after the first yellow fever vaccination. Receptor source: a man between 18 and 35 years old who received the YFV17D yellow fever vaccine.

V and J are TRBV6-1 and TRBJ1-1, with a tentative D call TRBD1 (5 bases). V was cut by 4 bases and J by 3 bases, with 15 bases left in between. Looked up from germline, CDR1 is MNHNS and CDR2 is SASEGT. This CDR3 has 15 residues. CDR3 nucleotides: TGTGCCAGCAGTGGGGGGGTGACGGGGGACACTGAAGCTTTCTTT. This encodes CASSGGVTGDTEAFF.

This clonotype has a handful of counts. The chain carries TRBV7-6 and TRBJ2-2; D gene unclear. Germline V gene data show CDR1 as SGHVS and CDR2 as FNYEAQ. The CDR3 consists of 14 residues. Trimming removed 4 bases from V and 3 bases from J, with 9 bases in between. Written as DNA, the CDR3 is TGTGCCAGCAGCTACGCGCGGCACACCGGGGAGCTGTTTTTT. Its protein is CASSYARHTGELFF.

The V gene is TRBV20-1, the J gene TRBJ2-7, with 7 bases identical to TRBD2. This CDR3 comprises 12 residues. CDR1 and CDR2 from the germline V gene are DFQATT and SNEGSKA (reference sequence). CDR3 sequence (DNA): TGCAGCGCCGGGGGGATACTCTACGAGCAGTACTTC. Encoded protein: CSAGGILYEQYF.

This clonotype was recorded a few times. This chain links TRBV18 with TRBJ2-1; D may be TRBD1 or TRBD2 (6 bases each). Germline V gene lookup returns CDR1 KGHSH and CDR2 LQKENI. CDR3 length: 17 amino acids. V was cut by 6 bases and J by 2 bases, with 20 bases left in between. The CDR3 protein is CASSLYEGGYTYNEQFF. Written as DNA, the CDR3 is TGTGCCAGCTCCCTTTACGAAGGGGGGTACACCTACAATGAGCAGTTCTTC.

The chain joins TRBV7-8 to TRBJ2-3, with 9 bases fitting TRBD2. The V segment lost 4 bases and the J segment 4 bases; nucleotides outside the gene matches: 9. This CDR3 region has 16 residues. Germline V lookup: CDR1 SGHVS, CDR2 FQNEAQ. CDR3 residues: CASSSRRASGADTQYF. In DNA form, the CDR3 reads TGTGCCAGCAGCTCCAGGCGGGCTAGCGGGGCAGATACGCAGTATTTT.

The chain has TRBV20-1 and TRBJ2-1, with TRBD2 matching over 9 bases. CDR3 length equals 16 residues. The germline gives CDR1 DFQATT, CDR2 SNEGSKA (reference sequence). CDR3 sequence: CSGNWLAGSSYNEQFF. CDR3 coding DNA: TGCAGCGGAAATTGGCTAGCGGGGAGCTCCTACAATGAGCAGTTCTTC.

This clonotype was recorded at least ten times. The chain uses TRBV12-3 or TRBV12-4 and TRBJ2-3; D possibly corresponds to TRBD1 (6 bases). Between the trimmed V and J ends, which lost 4 bases and 3 bases, there was a span of 14 bases. The CDR3 covers 15 residues. The CDR3 DNA follows: TGTGCCAGCAGTTACCGGGTTCAGGGGACAGATACGCAGTATTTT. It specifies CASSYRVQGTDTQYF.

This clonotype was detected ten times or more. The CDR3 is CASIPQGAGSNEQFF. The CDR3 bases are TGCGCCAGCATCCCACAGGGGGCAGGTTCCAATGAGCAGTTCTTC. The V call is TRBV5-1, the J call TRBJ2-1, with 9 nucleotides matching TRBD1. The CDR3 sequence is 15 residues long. Germline assignment: CDR1 SGHRS and CDR2 YFSETQ. With V trimmed by 6 bases and J by 6 bases, 10 bases remained unmatched. Full variable domain (rest looked up from reference TRBV5-1 and TRBJ2-1): KAGVTQTPRYLIKTRGQQVTLSCSPISGHRSVSWYQQTPGQGLQFLFEYFSETQRNKGNFPGRFSGRQFSNSRSEMNVSTLELGDSALYLCASIPQGAGSNEQFFGPGTRLTVL.

The sample holds a few counts of this clonotype. The gene calls are TRBV7-2 and TRBJ2-1; 13 positions agree with TRBD2. From germline, CDR1 is SGHTA and CDR2 FQGNSA. The CDR3 is 16 amino acids. The trim removed 5 bases at V and 4 bases at J, leaving 5 bases unmatched. The CDR3 loop is CASSKLAGGIYNEQFF. CDR3 DNA: TGTGCCAGCAGCAAACTAGCGGGGGGGATATACAATGAGCAGTTCTTC.